Listed below are T cell receptor beta chains from one sample, sequenced in a study of blood T cell repertoires in COVID-19. Measured with immunoSEQ multiplex PCR; TCRdb has only the in-frame clones, and not every one. The sample shows fewer than 200,000 clones, 84% of them seen only once. Specimen: PBMCs or T cells enriched from blood (not recorded which). These receptors originate from a woman in her twenties or thirties who had been exposed to COVID-19. Both conserved end residues are part of each CDR3. Each record gives: V gene, CDR3 protein.

TRBV30	CAWSVRGLITEAFF
TRBV4-3	CASSQDRTSFGEAFF
TRBV7-2	CASSPHSARGGPAQYF
TRBV24-1	CATSDPGQGTPQPQHF
TRBV25-1	CASSGGQSSYGYTF
TRBV6-5	CASSPRHVAYEQYF
TRBV27	CASSSKEVGGYTF
TRBV6-5	CASQAGGYQPQHF
TRBV30	CAWSLAENTEAFF
TRBV10-3	CAVKSLAGVFNEQFF
TRBV9	CASEGALGYTF
TRBV6-1	CASSEEWQGNTEAFF
TRBV7-2	CASSLEAGIQPQHF
TRBV6-5	CASRSTAPGSGYTF
TRBV11-2	CASTITGGSTLHF
TRBV30	CAWSDRYKVGYTF
TRBV13	CASSRSGGQETQYF
TRBV10-3	CAIEGGGHEQYF
TRBV7-2	CASSLTLGLAGSDTQYF
TRBV19	CASSVPLGGGDNEQFF
TRBV2	CASSDGPGGSKRGEKLFF
TRBV4-3	CASSQERDRVGYTF
TRBV27	CASSLGPGGRNTEAFF
TRBV5-8	CASPGQGVYGYTF
TRBV12-3/TRBV12-4	CASRGGTEAFF
TRBV5-5	CASSSGASRSYNEQFF
TRBV7-8	CASSLAPGQGYGYTF
TRBV25-1	CASSEFREVGETQYF
TRBV7-9	CASSLNRVRFDEQFF
TRBV18	CASSPAGRGPSSNYGYTF
TRBV3-1/TRBV3-2	CASSQSNGAGELFF
TRBV6-1	CASSEGATEAFF
TRBV7-2	CASSLYSPQRTQYF
TRBV12-3/TRBV12-4	CASSWASGNTIYF
TRBV5-8	CASSPGTGAYEQYF
TRBV7-3	CASSLYGEQFF
TRBV7-8	CASSFDRVGSPLHF
TRBV9	CASSPLAGGQETQYF